Presented here are 21 T cell receptor beta chains from one specimen sequenced in a study of cytomegalovirus exposure and HLA in healthy donors. The primer mix had 60 Vbeta and 13 Jbeta primers. Libraries were prepared by immunoSEQ multiplex PCR; TCRdb keeps only in-frame clonotypes and omits some of them. The table shows about 90,000 clones, with more than 65% occurring only once. Material for sequencing was PBMCs. Receptor source: a man aged 30-40 years in good health and CMV-seronegative.

V is TRBV11-2 and J is TRBJ1-6; D not certain. This CDR3 comprises 14 residues. Germline values: CDR1 SGHAT, CDR2 FQNNGV. V was clipped by 2 bases and J by 7 bases, with 9 bases between them. CDR3: CASSLNNLNSPLHF. CDR3 DNA: TGTGCCAGCAGCTTAAATAATCTCAATTCACCCCTCCACTTT.

This clone was counted a single time. The rearrangement links TRBV2 to TRBJ1-4; D gene ambiguous. The CDR3 covers 14 residues. CDR1 and CDR2 (germline): SNHLY, FYNNEI. V lost 7 bases and J 8 bases, leaving 17 bases between the germline ends. DNA for the CDR3: TGTGCCAGCACCCCCACAGACCCTTTAGAAAAACTGTTTTTT. This sequence encodes CASTPTDPLEKLFF.

The chain combines TRBV19 with TRBJ2-2; D may be TRBD1 (5 bases). The CDR3 is 16 residues long. Germline V gives CDR1 LNHDA, CDR2 SQIVND (reference sequence). V was shortened by 2 bases and J by 4 bases, with 14 bases between the two germline ends. The CDR3 loop reads CASSIRGRVITGELFF. CDR3 sequence (DNA): TGTGCCAGTAGTATAAGGGGCAGGGTAATCACCGGGGAGCTGTTTTTT.

CDR3 sequence: CASSLMAAYTDTQYF. In DNA, the CDR3 is TGTGCCAGTAGTCTTATGGCGGCTTACACAGATACGCAGTATTTT. The V and J genes are TRBV19 and TRBJ2-3; D not resolved. V was trimmed by 5 bases and J by 2 bases, leaving 14 bases between them. Germline V gives CDR1 LNHDA, CDR2 SQIVND (reference sequence). The CDR3 covers 15 residues.

Only a few counts were recorded for this clone. The V gene is TRBV6-4, the J gene TRBJ2-1, with D perhaps TRBD2 (6 bases). CDR1 MRHNA and CDR2 SNTAGT come from the germline V gene. The ends were cut back, 5 bases at V and 1 base at J, with 12 bases in the middle. CDR3 length: 15 amino acids. CDR3 coding DNA: TGTGCCAGCAGTCCGCGGGGTGGGTCCTACAATGAGCAGTTCTTC. This encodes CASSPRGGSYNEQFF.

This chain's CDR3 is CAWTQPGHWNTGELFF. The CDR3 region has the DNA TGTGCCTGGACCCAACCAGGTCACTGGAACACCGGGGAGCTGTTTTTT. The V and J genes are TRBV30 and TRBJ2-2; D gene uncertain. This CDR3 is built from 16 residues. The germline gives CDR1 GTSNPN, CDR2 SVGIG (reference sequence). V lost 4 bases and J 1 base, leaving 16 bases between the germline ends.

This chain joins TRBV29-1 and TRBJ1-4; maybe TRBD1 (5 bases). This CDR3 contains 13 residues. V lost 7 bases, J lost 6 bases, and 15 bases lay in between. The germline V gene encodes CDR1 SQVTM and CDR2 ANQGSEA. CDR3 sequence reads: CSAFTGRDEKLFF. The CDR3 region has the DNA TGCAGCGCCTTTACAGGAAGGGATGAAAAACTGTTTTTT.

This chain joins TRBV15 and TRBJ1-1, with 8 bases matching TRBD1. Germline lookup yields CDR1 LNHNV and CDR2 YYDKDF (reference sequence). This CDR3 contains 17 residues. V gave up 3 bases and J gave up 4 bases; unmatched junction bases: 13. The CDR3 sequence: CATSRRRTGRVGTEAFF. Here the CDR3 DNA reads TGTGCCACCAGCAGGAGGAGGACAGGGAGGGTGGGCACTGAAGCTTTCTTT.

The chain links TRBV4-3 to TRBJ2-7; 11 bases are a match to TRBD1. Germline loops: CDR1 LGHNA, CDR2 YSLEER. This CDR3 comprises 16 residues. V lost 3 bases to trimming and J lost 4 bases; unmatched junction nucleotides: 8. Written as DNA, the CDR3 is TGCGCCAGCAGCCACCTTCGAGGACAGGGGGCTTACGAGCAGTACTTC. Residues: CASSHLRGQGAYEQYF.

This clone was detected once. V is TRBV5-1 and J is TRBJ1-1; TRBD1 might be the D (5 bases). The CDR3 runs to 14 residues. The V end was cut by 7 bases, the J end by 5 bases, with 18 bases between. CDR1 is SGHRS, CDR2 YFSETQ, per germline. CDR3 residues: CASRSQGRNTEAFF. The CDR3, as DNA: TGCGCCAGCCGTAGCCAGGGTCGGAATACTGAAGCTTTCTTT.

The chain uses TRBV19 and TRBJ1-5, with 7 bases lining up with TRBD1. This CDR3 has 15 amino acids. CDR1 is LNHDA, CDR2 SQIVND, per germline (reference sequence). The J segment lost 11 bases and the V segment lost 1 base, leaving 11 bases of the junction unmatched. The DNA of the CDR3 is TGTGCCAGTAGTATAGTTGGACAGGCCGCTTCGACCCAGCATTTT. Translation: CASSIVGQAASTQHF.

V and J are TRBV6-5 and TRBJ2-7, with no clear D. The CDR3 spans 14 residues. Germline V gene data show CDR1 as MNHEY and CDR2 as SVGAGI. Trimming pared 5 bases from V and 2 bases from J, leaving 13 bases between. As DNA, the CDR3 is TGTGCCAGCAGTACACTGGGCCAGACCTACGAGCAGTACTTC. Amino acids: CASSTLGQTYEQYF.

The rearrangement joins TRBV7-9 to TRBJ2-7, with 7 nucleotides matching TRBD1. Unmatched junction bases numbered 11, after V lost 5 bases and J lost 4 bases. Germline assignment: CDR1 SEHNR and CDR2 FQNEAQ (reference sequence). The CDR3 spans 15 residues. CDR3 in amino acids: CASSLRQGSVYEQYF. The DNA of the CDR3 is TGTGCCAGCAGCCTACGACAGGGATCGGTTTACGAGCAGTACTTC.

This clone came up once. This chain joins TRBV7-2 and TRBJ1-6; 9 bases line up with TRBD1. This CDR3 contains 13 residues. Germline V gene lookup returns CDR1 SGHTA and CDR2 FQGNSA. The V gene end was trimmed by 7 bases and the J gene end by 10 bases; junction bases not matched to a gene: 5. CDR3 sequence reads: CASNGQGNSPLHF. In nucleotides, the CDR3 is TGTGCCAGCAACGGACAGGGGAACTCACCCCTCCACTTT.

V gene TRBV10-3 combines with J gene TRBJ2-3; 9 positions match TRBD2. This CDR3 region has 16 residues. CDR1 is ENHRY and CDR2 is SYGVKD in the germline V gene. Trimming took 4 bases from V and 3 from J; bases not matched to a gene: 8. The CDR3 loop is CAISGKSGGYTDTQYF. Written as DNA, the CDR3 is TGTGCCATCAGTGGTAAGAGCGGGGGGTATACAGATACGCAGTATTTT.

This clone showed up just once. This rearrangement joins TRBV6-5 to TRBJ2-7; TRBD2 aligns across 7 bases. Germline CDR1 MNHEY, CDR2 SVGAGI. This CDR3 contains 14 residues. After removal of 5 bases from V and 4 bases from J, the junction contained 8 bases not matched to a gene. The CDR3 DNA is TGTGCCAGCAGTCTGAGGGAGGGGTCATACGAGCAGTACTTC. Its protein is CASSLREGSYEQYF.

This chain uses TRBV2 with TRBJ1-4, with TRBD1 as a possible D gene (6 bases). The germline V gene has CDR1 SNHLY and CDR2 FYNNEI. Trimming took 1 base from V and 0 from J, leaving 12 bases between them. This CDR3 region has 17 residues. The CDR3 loop reads CASSEEGDKATNEKLFF. The CDR3 bases are TGTGCCAGCAGTGAAGAAGGGGACAAAGCAACTAATGAAAAACTGTTTTTT.

This chain joins TRBV5-6 and TRBJ2-7, with 9 positions matching TRBD1. Germline values: CDR1 SGHDT, CDR2 YYEEEE. V was clipped by 0 bases and J by 0 bases; unmatched bases: 7. This CDR3 has 17 amino acids. The CDR3 loop is CASSLGLRDRASYEQYF. The CDR3, as DNA: TGTGCCAGCAGCTTGGGCCTCCGGGACAGGGCCTCCTACGAGCAGTACTTC.

This clone was seen a few times. This chain joins TRBV4-1 and TRBJ1-1; 9 bases map to TRBD1. J was trimmed by 4 bases and V by 3 bases; bases with no gene match: 6. CDR1 is MGHRA and CDR2 is YSYEKL in the germline V gene. This CDR3 is built from 15 residues. CDR3 DNA sequence: TGCGCCAGCAGCCATTCCGGGACAGGGAGCACTGAAGCTTTCTTT. Translation: CASSHSGTGSTEAFF.

The chain links TRBV7-2 to TRBJ2-2; D might be TRBD2 (6 bases). Trimming cost V 1 base and J 2 bases, with 11 bases left between them. The length of the CDR3 is 16 residues. Germline CDR1 and CDR2: SGHTA and FQGNSA. CDR3 sequence: CASSLGPTSNTGELFF. The DNA for the CDR3 is TGTGCCAGCAGCTTAGGTCCGACTAGTAACACCGGGGAGCTGTTTTTT.

The chain employs TRBV15 and TRBJ2-5; 9 bases fit TRBD1. CDR1 is LNHNV, CDR2 YYDKDF, per germline (reference sequence). J gave up 4 bases and V 1 base, and 4 bases lay outside the gene matches. This CDR3 has 15 residues. CDR3 sequence reads: CATSRAQGALETQYF. CDR3 bases: TGTGCCACCAGCAGAGCACAGGGGGCCTTAGAGACCCAGTACTTC.